This T cell receptor (beta chain) was retrieved from a study of blood T cell repertoires in COVID-19. Study details: Acute and convalescent COVID-19 samples came from the United States, Italy and Spain. Sources were T cells, B-cell-depleted T cells, or PBMCs; the material itself was cDNA or gDNA.

Across about two dozen US areas, participants ranged in age from about 18 to 100 years. The protocol was immunoSEQ multiplex PCR, while the TCRdb copy is restricted to in-frame clones and leaves out a portion. This sample carries some 180,000 clones, more than 75% of them seen once, and the ten largest clones take around 15%. The germline V gene has CDR1 LGHNA and CDR2 YNFKEQ. Trimming removed 0 bases at V and 0 bases at J, with 11 bases between. This CDR3 is built from 16 residues. The clonotype originates from a man in his sixties who had been exposed to COVID-19. The sequencing sample was made of PBMCs or T cells enriched from blood (not recorded which). The chain recombines TRBV4-2 with TRBJ1-2; maybe TRBD1 (5 bases). As DNA, the CDR3 is TGTGCCAGCAGCCAAGATAGACAGACTCCTAACTATGGCTACACCTTC. Amino acid sequence: CASSQDRQTPNYGYTF.